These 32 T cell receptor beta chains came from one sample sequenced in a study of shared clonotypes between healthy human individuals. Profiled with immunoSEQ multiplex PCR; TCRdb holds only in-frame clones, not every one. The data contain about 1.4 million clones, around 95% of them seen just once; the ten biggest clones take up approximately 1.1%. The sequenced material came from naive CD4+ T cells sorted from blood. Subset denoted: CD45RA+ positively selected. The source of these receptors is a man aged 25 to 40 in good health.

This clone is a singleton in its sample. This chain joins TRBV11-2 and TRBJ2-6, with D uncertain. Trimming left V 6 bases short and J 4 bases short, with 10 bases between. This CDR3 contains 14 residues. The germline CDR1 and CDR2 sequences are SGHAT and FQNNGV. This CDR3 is CASRPGAGANVLTF. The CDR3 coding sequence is TGTGCCAGCAGACCAGGAGCCGGGGCCAACGTCCTGACTTTC.

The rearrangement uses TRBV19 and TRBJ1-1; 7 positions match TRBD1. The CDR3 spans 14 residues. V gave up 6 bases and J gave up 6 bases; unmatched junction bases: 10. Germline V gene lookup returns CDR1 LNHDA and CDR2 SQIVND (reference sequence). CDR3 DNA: TGTGCCAGTAGCCACGGGGGACAGTATGCTGAAGCTTTCTTT. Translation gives CASSHGGQYAEAFF.

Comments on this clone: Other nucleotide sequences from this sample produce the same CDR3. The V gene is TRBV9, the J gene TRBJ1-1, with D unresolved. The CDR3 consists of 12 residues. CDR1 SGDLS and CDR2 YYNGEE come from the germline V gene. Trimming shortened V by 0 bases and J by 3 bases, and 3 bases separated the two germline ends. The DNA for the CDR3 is TGTGCCAGCAGCGTAGGAGACACTGAAGCTTTCTTT. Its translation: CASSVGDTEAFF.

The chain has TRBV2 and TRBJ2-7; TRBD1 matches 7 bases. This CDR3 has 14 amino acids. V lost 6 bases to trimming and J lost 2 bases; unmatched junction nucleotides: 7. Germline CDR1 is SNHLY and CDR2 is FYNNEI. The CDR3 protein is CASRIQGLPYEQYF. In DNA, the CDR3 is TGTGCCAGCAGAATACAGGGGCTTCCCTACGAGCAGTACTTC.

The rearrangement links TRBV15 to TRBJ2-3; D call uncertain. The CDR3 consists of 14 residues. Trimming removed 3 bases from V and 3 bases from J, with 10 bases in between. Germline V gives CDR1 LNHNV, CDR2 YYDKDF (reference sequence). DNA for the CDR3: TGTGCCACCAGCAGGGAATTCAGGACAGATACGCAGTATTTT. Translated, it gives CATSREFRTDTQYF.

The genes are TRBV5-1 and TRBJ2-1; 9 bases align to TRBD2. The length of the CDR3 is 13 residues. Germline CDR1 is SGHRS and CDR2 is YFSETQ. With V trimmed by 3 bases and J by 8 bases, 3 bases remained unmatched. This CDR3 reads CASSWRLADEQFF. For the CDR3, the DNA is TGCGCCAGCAGCTGGAGACTAGCGGATGAGCAGTTCTTC.

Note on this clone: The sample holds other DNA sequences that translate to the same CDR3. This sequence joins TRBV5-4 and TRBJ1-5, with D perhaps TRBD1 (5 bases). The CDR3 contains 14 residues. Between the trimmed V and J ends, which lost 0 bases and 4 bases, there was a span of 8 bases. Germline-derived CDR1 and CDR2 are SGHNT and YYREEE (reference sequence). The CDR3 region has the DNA TGTGCCAGCAGCTTGGGGGGACGGAATCAGCCCCAGCATTTT. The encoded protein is CASSLGGRNQPQHF. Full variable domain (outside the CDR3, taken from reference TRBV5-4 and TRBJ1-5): ETGVTQSPTHLIKTRGQQVTLRCSSQSGHNTVSWYQQALGQGPQFIFQYYREEENGRGNFPPRFSGLQFPNYSSELNVNALELDDSALYLCASSLGGRNQPQHFGDGTRLSIL.

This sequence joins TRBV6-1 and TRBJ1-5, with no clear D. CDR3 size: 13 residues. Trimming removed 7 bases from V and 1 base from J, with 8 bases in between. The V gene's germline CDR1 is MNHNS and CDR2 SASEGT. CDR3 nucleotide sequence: TGTGCCAGCAATCTTGGAAGCAATCAGCCCCAGCATTTT. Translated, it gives CASNLGSNQPQHF.

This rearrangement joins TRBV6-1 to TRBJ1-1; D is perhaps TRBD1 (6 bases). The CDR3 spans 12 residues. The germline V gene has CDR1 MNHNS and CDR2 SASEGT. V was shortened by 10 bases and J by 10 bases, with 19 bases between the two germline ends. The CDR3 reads CATTSGAYRAFF. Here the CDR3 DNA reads TGTGCCACTACCTCGGGGGCCTACAGAGCTTTCTTT.

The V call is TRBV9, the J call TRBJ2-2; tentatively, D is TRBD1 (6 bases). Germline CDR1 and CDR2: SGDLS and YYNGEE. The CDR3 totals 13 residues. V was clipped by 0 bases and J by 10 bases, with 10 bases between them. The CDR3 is CASSVVLGAELFF. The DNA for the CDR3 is TGTGCCAGCAGCGTAGTCTTGGGGGCGGAGCTGTTTTTT.

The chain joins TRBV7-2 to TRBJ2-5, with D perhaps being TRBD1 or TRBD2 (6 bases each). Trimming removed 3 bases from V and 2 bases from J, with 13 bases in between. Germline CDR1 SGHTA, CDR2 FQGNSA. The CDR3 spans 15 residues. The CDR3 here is CASSFNKGGQETQYF. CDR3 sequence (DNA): TGTGCCAGCAGCTTTAATAAGGGGGGACAAGAGACCCAGTACTTC.

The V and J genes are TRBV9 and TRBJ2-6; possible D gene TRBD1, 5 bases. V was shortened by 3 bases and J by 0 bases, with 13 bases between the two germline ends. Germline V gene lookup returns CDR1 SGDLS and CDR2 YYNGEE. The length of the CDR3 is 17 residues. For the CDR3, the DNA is TGTGCCAGCAGCGCGAGTGGGGCGACCTCTGGGGCCAACGTCCTGACTTTC. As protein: CASSASGATSGANVLTF.

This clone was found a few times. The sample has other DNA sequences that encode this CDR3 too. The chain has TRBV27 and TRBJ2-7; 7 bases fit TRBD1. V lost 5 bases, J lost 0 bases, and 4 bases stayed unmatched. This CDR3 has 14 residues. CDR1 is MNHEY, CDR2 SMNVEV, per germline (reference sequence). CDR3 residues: CASSPYRGSYEQYF. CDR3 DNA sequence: TGTGCCAGCAGTCCCTACAGGGGCTCCTACGAGCAGTACTTC.

CDR3 in DNA: TGCGCCAGCAGCCCGGGGCGTAGCGGGGGCACAGATACGCAGTATTTT. This encodes CASSPGRSGGTDTQYF. The chain has TRBV5-1 and TRBJ2-3, with 8 positions matching TRBD2. V lost 4 bases, J lost 1 base, and 8 bases stayed unmatched. Per the germline V gene, CDR1 is SGHRS and CDR2 is YFSETQ. This CDR3 region has 16 residues.

This CDR3 reads CASSLNRRKTQYF. The CDR3 DNA is TGTGCCAGCAGCTTAAATCGGCGGAAGACCCAGTACTTC. The gene calls are TRBV11-3 and TRBJ2-5; D gene ambiguous. V gave up 2 bases and J gave up 6 bases, with 10 bases separating them. CDR3 length equals 13 residues. CDR1 and CDR2 (germline): SGHNT, YENEEA.

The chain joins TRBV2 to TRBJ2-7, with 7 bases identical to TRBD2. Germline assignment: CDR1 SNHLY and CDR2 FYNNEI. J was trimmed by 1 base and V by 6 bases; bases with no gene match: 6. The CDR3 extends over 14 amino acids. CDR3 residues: CASRGGRLSYEQYF. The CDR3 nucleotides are TGTGCCAGCAGGGGCGGGAGACTTTCCTACGAGCAGTACTTC.

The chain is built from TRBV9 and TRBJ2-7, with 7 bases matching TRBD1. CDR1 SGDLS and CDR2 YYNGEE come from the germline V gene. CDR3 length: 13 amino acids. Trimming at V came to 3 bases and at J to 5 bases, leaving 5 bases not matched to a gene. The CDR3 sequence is CASSEGALHEQYF. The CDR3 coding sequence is TGTGCCAGCAGCGAGGGGGCGCTTCACGAGCAGTACTTC.

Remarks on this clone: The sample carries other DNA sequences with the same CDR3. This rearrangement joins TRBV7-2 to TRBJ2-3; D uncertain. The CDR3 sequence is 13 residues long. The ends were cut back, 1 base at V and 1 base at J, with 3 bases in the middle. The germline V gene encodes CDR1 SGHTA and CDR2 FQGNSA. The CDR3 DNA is TGTGCCAGCAGCTTAGTGGGCACAGATACGCAGTATTTT. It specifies CASSLVGTDTQYF.

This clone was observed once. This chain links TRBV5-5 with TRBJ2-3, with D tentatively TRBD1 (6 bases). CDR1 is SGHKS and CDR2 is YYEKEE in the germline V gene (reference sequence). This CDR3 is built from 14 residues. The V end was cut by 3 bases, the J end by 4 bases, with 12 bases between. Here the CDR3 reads CASSYTQGSDTQYF. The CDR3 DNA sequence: TGTGCCAGCAGCTACACGCAGGGGTCAGATACGCAGTATTTT. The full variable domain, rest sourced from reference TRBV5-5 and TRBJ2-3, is DAGVTQSPTHLIKTRGQQVTLRCSPISGHKSVSWYQQVLGQGPQFIFQYYEKEERGRGNFPDRFSARQFPNYSSELNVNALLLGDSALYLCASSYTQGSDTQYFGPGTRLTVL.

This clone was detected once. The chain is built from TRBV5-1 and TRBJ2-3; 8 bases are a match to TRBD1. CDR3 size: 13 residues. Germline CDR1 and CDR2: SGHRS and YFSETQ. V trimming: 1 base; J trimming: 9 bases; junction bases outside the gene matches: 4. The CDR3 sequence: CASSLPQGDTQYF. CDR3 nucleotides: TGCGCCAGCAGCTTGCCACAGGGGGACACGCAGTATTTT.

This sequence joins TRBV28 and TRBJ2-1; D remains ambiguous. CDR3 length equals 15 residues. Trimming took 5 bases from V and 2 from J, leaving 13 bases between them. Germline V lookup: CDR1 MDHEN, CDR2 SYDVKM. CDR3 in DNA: TGTGCCAGCAGTCCTCGACACTACCCCTACAATGAGCAGTTCTTC. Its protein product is CASSPRHYPYNEQFF.

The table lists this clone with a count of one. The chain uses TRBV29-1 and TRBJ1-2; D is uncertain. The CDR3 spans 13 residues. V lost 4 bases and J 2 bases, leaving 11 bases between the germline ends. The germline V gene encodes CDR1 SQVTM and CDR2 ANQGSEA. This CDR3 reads CSVAEQINYGYTF. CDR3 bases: TGCAGCGTTGCCGAACAGATCAACTATGGCTACACCTTC.

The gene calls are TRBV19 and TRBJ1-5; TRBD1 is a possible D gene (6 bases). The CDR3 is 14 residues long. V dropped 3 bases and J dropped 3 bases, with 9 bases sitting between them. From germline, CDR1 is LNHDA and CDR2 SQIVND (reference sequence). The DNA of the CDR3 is TGTGCCAGTAGTATGGGGGGCGTCAATCAGCCCCAGCATTTT. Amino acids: CASSMGGVNQPQHF.

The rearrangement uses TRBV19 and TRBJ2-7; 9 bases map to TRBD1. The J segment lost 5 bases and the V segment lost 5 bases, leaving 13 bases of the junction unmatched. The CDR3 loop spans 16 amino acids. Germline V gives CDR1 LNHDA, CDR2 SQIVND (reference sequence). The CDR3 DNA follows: TGTGCCAGTAGTGTCTTCTCCGGGACAGGGAGAAACGAGCAGTACTTC. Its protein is CASSVFSGTGRNEQYF. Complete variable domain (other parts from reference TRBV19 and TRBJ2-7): DGGITQSPKYLFRKEGQNVTLSCEQNLNHDAMYWYRQDPGQGLRLIYYSQIVNDFQKGDIAEGYSVSREKKESFPLTVTSAQKNPTAFYLCASSVFSGTGRNEQYFGPGTRLTVT.

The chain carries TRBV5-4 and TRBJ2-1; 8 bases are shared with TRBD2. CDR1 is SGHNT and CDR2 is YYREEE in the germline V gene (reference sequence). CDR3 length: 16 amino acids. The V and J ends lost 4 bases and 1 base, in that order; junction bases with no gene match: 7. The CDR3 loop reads CASSPPGGGSYNEQFF. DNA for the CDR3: TGTGCCAGCAGCCCCCCGGGGGGGGGTTCCTACAATGAGCAGTTCTTC. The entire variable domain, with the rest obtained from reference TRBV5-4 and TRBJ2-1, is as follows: ETGVTQSPTHLIKTRGQQVTLRCSSQSGHNTVSWYQQALGQGPQFIFQYYREEENGRGNFPPRFSGLQFPNYSSELNVNALELDDSALYLCASSPPGGGSYNEQFFGPGTRLTVL.

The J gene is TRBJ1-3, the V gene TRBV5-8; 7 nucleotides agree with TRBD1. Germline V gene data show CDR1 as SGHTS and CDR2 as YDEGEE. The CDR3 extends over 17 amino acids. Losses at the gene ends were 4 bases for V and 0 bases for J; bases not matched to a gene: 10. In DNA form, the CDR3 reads TGTGCCAGCAGCCCAAGGACAGGTTTCTTCTCTGGAAACACCATATATTTT. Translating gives CASSPRTGFFSGNTIYF.

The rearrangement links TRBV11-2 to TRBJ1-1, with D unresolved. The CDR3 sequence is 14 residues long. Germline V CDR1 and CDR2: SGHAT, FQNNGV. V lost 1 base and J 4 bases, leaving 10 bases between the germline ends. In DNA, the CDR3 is TGTGCCAGCAGCTTAGCCTTAGAGGGCACTGAAGCTTTCTTT. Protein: CASSLALEGTEAFF.

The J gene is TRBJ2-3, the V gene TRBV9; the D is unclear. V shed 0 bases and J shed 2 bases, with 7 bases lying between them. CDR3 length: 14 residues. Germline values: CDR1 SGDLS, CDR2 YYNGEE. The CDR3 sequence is CASSVGLDTDTQYF. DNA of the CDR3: TGTGCCAGCAGCGTAGGTCTAGACACAGATACGCAGTATTTT.

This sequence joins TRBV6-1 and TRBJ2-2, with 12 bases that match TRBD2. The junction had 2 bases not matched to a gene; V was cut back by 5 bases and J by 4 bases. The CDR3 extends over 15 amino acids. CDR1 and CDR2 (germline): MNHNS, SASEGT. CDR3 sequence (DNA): TGTGCCAGCAGTCCGACTAGCGGGAGCACCGGGGAGCTGTTTTTT. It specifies CASSPTSGSTGELFF.

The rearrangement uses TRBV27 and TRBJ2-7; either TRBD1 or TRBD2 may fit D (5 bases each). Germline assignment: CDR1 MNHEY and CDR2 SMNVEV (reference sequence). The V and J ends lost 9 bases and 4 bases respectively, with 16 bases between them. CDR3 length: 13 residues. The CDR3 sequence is CASWGTLTYEQYF. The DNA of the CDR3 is TGTGCCAGTTGGGGGACGTTGACATACGAGCAGTACTTC.

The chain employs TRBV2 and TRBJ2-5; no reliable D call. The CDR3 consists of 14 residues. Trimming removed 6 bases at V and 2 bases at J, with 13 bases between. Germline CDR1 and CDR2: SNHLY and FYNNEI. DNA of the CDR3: TGTGCCAGCAGAGGGTCGAACAGACAAGAGACCCAGTACTTC. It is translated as CASRGSNRQETQYF. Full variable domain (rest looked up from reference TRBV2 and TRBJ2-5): EPEVTQTPSHQVTQMGQEVILRCVPISNHLYFYWYRQILGQKVEFLVSFYNNEISEKSEIFDDQFSVERPDGSNFTLKIRSTKLEDSAMYFCASRGSNRQETQYFGPGTRLLVL.

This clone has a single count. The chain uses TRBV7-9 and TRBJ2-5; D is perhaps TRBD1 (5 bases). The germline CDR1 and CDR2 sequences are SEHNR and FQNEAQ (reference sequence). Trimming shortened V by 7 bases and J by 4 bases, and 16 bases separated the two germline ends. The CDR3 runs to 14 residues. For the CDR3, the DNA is TGTGCCAGCACCTTGCTTTGGGGCGGAGAGACCCAGTACTTC. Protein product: CASTLLWGGETQYF. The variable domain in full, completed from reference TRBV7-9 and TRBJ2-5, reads DTGVSQNPRHKITKRGQNVTFRCDPISEHNRLYWYRQTLGQGPEFLTYFQNEAQLEKSRLLSDRFSAERPKGSFSTLEIQRTEQGDSAMYLCASTLLWGGETQYFGPGTRLLVL.